This T cell receptor (beta chain) was sequenced during a study of cytotoxic CD8 clonotypes in ibrutinib-treated CLL. The CDR3 is 12 residues long. CDR1 is SGHDN, CDR2 FVKESK, per germline. The repertoire was sequenced with immunoSEQ multiplex PCR; TCRdb's copy has only in-frame clones and lacks some. In the table there are about 140,000 clones, around 82% of which are singletons. As for this clone: One end of the junction is discordant with germline, which a read error may explain.

This sequence joins TRBV14 and TRBJ2-1, with D unresolved. Sequenced material: PBMCs, taken after 36 months of ibrutinib treatment. This clonotype was sampled from a human donor with chronic lymphocytic leukemia. As DNA, the CDR3 is TGTGCCAGCAGCCACTCAGGTCAAGAGCGGTTCTTC. Translating gives CASSHSGQERFF.